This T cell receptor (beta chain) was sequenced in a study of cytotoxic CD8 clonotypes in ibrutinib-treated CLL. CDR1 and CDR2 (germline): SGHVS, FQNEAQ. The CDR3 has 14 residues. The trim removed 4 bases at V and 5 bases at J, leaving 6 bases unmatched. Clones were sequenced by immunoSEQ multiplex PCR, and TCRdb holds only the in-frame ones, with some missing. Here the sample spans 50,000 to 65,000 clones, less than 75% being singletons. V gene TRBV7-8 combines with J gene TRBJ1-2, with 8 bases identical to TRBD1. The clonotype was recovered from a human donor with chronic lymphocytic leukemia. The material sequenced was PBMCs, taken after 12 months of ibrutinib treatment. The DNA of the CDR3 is TGTGCCAGCAGCTCGCTTACAGGGGGGTATGGCTACACCTTC. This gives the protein CASSSLTGGYGYTF. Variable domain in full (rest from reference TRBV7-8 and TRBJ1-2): GAGVSQSPRYKVAKRGQDVALRCDPISGHVSLFWYQQALGQGPEFLTYFQNEAQLDKSGLPSDRFFAERPEGSVSTLKIQRTQQEDSAVYLCASSSLTGGYGYTFGSGTRLTVV.